This T cell receptor (beta chain) was recovered during a study of blood T cell repertoires in COVID-19. Per the original data handling: Reference gene primers were amplified, and this amplification served to estimate nucleated cell counts. Generated by immunoSEQ multiplex PCR, the TCRdb table keeps only in-frame clones and is missing some. V and J calls and clone size are those listed in that table; D and trimming were worked out from the DNA. In the table there are approximately 84,000 clones, 60% to 75% of which are singletons. Trimming took 8 bases from V and 3 from J, leaving 13 bases between them. The CDR3 is 14 residues long. From germline, CDR1 is SNHLY and CDR2 FYNNEI. This clone was picked up one time.

The TCR was taken from a man aged 50 to 60 with active or convalescent COVID-19. V and J are TRBV2 and TRBJ1-4; D is ambiguous. Material: peripheral blood. CDR3 in DNA: TGTGCCAGCCGACCGGGATCCCCTAATGAAAAACTGTTTTTT. Translation: CASRPGSPNEKLFF.